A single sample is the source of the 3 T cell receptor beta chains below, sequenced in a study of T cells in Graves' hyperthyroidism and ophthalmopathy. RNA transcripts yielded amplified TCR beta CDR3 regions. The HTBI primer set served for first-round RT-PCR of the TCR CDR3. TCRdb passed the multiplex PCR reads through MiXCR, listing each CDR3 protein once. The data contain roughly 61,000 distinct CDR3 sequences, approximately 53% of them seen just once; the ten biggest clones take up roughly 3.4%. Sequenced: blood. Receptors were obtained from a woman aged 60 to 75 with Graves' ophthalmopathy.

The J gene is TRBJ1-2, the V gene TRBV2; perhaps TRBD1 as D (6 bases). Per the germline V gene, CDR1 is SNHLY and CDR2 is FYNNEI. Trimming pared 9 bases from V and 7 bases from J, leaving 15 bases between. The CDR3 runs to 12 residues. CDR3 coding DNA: TGTGCCAGTGGGGGGCGGGGAATTGGCTACACCTTC. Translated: CASGGRGIGYTF.

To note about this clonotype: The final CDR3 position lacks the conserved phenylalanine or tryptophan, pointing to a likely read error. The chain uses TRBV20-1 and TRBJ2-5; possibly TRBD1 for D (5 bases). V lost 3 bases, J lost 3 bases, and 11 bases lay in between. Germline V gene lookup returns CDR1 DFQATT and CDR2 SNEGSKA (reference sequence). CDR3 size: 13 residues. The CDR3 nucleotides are TGCAGTGCTAGTCGAACAGGTGAAGAGACCCAGTACTGC. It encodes CSASRTGEETQYC.

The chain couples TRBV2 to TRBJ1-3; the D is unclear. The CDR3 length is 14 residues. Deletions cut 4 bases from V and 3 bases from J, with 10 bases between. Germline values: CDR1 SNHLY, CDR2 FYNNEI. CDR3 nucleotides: TGTGCCAGCAGTGGGACGGGAAATGGAAACACCATATATTTT. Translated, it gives CASSGTGNGNTIYF.